The TCR beta chain described here comes from a study of T cells in localized non-small cell lung cancer. Whole-study findings and limits: Prolonged overall survival went with higher T cell density in the blood. For the top 100 tumor clones, a median about 56 also appeared in adjacent lung. Among the tissues sampled, uninvolved adjacent lung had the highest T cell clonality, above tumor.

Clones were sequenced by immunoSEQ multiplex PCR, and TCRdb holds only the in-frame ones, with some missing. The sample carries roughly 72,000 clones, over 75% recorded once. The CDR3 runs to 17 residues. Trimming took off 3 bases at V and 0 bases at J, with 15 bases between the two ends. CDR1 and CDR2 from the germline V gene are LNHDA and SQIVND (reference sequence). Comment on this clone: The antigen is unknown.

The V and J genes are TRBV19 and TRBJ2-4; D ambiguous. This specimen was peripheral blood, taken before any cancer treatment. The clonotype originates from a female donor older than 55 with stage I lung adenocarcinoma. CDR3 region: CASSMGSGLIAKNIQYF. As DNA, the CDR3 is TGTGCCAGTAGTATGGGTAGTGGGCTTATAGCCAAAAACATTCAGTACTTC.